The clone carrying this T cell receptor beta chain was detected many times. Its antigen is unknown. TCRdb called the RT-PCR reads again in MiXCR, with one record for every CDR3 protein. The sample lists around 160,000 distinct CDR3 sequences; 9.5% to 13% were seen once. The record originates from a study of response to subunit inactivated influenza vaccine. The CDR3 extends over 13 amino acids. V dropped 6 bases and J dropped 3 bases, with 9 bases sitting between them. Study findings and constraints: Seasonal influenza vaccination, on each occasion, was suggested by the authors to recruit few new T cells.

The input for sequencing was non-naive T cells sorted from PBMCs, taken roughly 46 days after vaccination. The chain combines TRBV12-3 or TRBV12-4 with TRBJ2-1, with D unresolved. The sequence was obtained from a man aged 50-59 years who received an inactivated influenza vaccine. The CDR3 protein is CASRRGDYNEQFF. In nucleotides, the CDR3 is TGTGCCAGCAGGCGCGGAGACTACAATGAGCAGTTCTTC.